This T cell receptor beta chain was recorded in a study of lymphopenia after photon versus proton radiotherapy. Notes on this clone: Its antigen is not known.

V lost 5 bases and J lost 4, with 20 bases in between. The germline V gene encodes CDR1 MNHEY and CDR2 SMNVEV (reference sequence). The CDR3 length is 16 residues. Study results and caveats: Post-nadir diversity loss with photons came from oligoclonal expansion, particularly CD8+ Temra cells.

Using immunoSEQ multiplex PCR, the repertoire was profiled, and TCRdb retains in-frame clones only, with some absent. The profile shows tens of thousands of clones, around 83% of them singletons. The clonotype originates from a woman between 65 and 79 years old with pancreatic cancer. The J gene is TRBJ2-5, the V gene TRBV27; possibly TRBD2 for D (5 bases). This specimen was peripheral blood, taken from a patient treated with proton-based radiotherapy. The CDR3 region is CASSTYSGIRRETQYF. The CDR3 bases are TGTGCCAGCAGTACGTACTCCGGGATCAGGAGAGAGACCCAGTACTTC.